The source of this T cell receptor beta chain is a study of cytomegalovirus exposure and HLA in healthy donors. As for the study in general: Among some 400 genotyped donors, 65% to 90% fell in the Caucasian-associated ancestry cluster. Study-level points and caveats: Diagnosis of cytomegalovirus status made by the classifier reportedly showed high specificity and sensitivity. The presence/absence work took it that sequencing depth was about the same across donors. Most observed TCR sequences were rare, whereas some public TCRs were detected in many donors.

As regards this clone: The antigen is not known.

PCR involved 60 Vbeta and 13 Jbeta primers. Profiling relied on immunoSEQ multiplex PCR, and the TCRdb table lists in-frame clones only, not all of them. The sample shows under 200,000 clones, around 80% of them seen only once. Trimming removed 5 bases at V and 0 bases at J, with 8 bases between. CDR1 is GTSNPN, CDR2 SVGIG, per germline (reference sequence). This CDR3 region has 13 residues. The sample taken for sequencing was PBMCs. This receptor was obtained from a woman aged 50 to 65 in good health and CMV-seropositive. The chain uses TRBV30 and TRBJ1-3; D gene ambiguous. The CDR3 loop is CAWASTSGNTIYF. CDR3 DNA sequence: TGTGCCTGGGCCTCTACCTCTGGAAACACCATATATTTT.